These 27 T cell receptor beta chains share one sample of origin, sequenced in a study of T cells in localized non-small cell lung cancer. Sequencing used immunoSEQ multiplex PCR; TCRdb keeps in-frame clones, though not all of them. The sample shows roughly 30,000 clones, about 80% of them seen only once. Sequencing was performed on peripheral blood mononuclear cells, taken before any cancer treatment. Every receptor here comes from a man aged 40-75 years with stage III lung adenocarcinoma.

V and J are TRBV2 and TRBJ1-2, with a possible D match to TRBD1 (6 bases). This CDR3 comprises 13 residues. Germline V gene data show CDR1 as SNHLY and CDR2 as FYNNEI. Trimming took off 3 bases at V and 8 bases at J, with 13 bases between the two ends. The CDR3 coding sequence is TGTGCCAGCAGTGACGGGGGGCGCGGGGGCTACACCTTC. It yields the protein CASSDGGRGGYTF.

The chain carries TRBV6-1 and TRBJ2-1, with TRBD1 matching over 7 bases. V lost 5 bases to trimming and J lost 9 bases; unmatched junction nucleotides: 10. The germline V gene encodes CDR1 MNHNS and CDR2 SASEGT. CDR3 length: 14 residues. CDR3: CASSITTGAAEQFF. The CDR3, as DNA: TGTGCCAGCAGTATAACTACAGGGGCTGCTGAGCAGTTCTTC.

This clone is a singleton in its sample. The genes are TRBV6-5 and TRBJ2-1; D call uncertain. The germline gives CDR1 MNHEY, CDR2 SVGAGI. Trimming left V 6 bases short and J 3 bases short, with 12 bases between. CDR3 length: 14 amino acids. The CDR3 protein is CASSSETSYNEQFF. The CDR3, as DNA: TGTGCCAGCAGCTCTGAGACCAGCTACAATGAGCAGTTCTTC.

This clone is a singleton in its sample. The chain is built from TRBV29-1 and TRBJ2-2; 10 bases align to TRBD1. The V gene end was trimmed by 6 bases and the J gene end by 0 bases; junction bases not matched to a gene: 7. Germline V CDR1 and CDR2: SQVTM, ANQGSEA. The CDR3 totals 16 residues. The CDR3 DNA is TGCAGCGTCGTCCCGACAGGGGGCGCGAACACCGGGGAGCTGTTTTTT. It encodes CSVVPTGGANTGELFF.

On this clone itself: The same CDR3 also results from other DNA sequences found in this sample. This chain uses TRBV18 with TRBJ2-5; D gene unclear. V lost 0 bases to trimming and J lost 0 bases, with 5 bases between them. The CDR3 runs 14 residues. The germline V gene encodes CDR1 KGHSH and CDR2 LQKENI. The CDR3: CASSPPRYQETQYF. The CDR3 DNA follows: TGTGCCAGCTCACCACCCCGGTACCAAGAGACCCAGTACTTC.

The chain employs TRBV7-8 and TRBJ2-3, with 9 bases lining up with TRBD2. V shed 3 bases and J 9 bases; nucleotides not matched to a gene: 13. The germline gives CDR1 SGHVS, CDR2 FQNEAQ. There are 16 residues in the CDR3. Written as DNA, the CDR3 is TGTGCCAGCAGCTTTGTGGCGGGGGGGCGACGAGACACGCAGTATTTT. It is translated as CASSFVAGGRRDTQYF.

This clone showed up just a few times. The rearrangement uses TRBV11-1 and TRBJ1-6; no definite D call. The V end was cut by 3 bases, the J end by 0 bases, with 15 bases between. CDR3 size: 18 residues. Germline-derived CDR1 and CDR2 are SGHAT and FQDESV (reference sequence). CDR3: CASSLNPTGSSYNSPLHF. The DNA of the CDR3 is TGTGCCAGCAGCTTGAACCCCACGGGGAGCTCCTATAATTCACCCCTCCACTTT.

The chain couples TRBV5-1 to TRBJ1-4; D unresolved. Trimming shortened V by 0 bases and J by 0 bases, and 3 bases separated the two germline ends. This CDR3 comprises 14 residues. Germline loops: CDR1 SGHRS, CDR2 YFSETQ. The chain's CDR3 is CASSLAATNEKLFF. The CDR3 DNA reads TGCGCCAGCAGCTTGGCTGCAACTAATGAAAAACTGTTTTTT. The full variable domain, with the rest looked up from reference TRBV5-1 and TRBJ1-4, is KAGVTQTPRYLIKTRGQQVTLSCSPISGHRSVSWYQQTPGQGLQFLFEYFSETQRNKGNFPGRFSGRQFSNSRSEMNVSTLELGDSALYLCASSLAATNEKLFFGSGTQLSVL.

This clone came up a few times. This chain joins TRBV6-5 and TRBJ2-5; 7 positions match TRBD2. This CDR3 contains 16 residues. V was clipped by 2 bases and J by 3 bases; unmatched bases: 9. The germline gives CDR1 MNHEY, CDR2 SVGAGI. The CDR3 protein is CASSYGGEVAKETQYF. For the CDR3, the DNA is TGTGCCAGCAGTTACGGGGGGGAAGTAGCCAAAGAGACCCAGTACTTC.

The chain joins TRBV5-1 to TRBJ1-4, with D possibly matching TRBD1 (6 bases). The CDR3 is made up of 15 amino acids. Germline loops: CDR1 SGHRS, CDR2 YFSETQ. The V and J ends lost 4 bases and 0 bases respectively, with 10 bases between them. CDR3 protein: CASSLRQATNEKLFF. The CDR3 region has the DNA TGCGCCAGCAGCCTAAGACAGGCAACTAATGAAAAACTGTTTTTT.

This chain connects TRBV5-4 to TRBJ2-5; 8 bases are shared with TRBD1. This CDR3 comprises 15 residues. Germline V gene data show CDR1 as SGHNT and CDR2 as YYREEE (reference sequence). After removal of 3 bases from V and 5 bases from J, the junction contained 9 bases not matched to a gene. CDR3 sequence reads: CASSSRQGSRETQYF. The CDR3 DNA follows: TGTGCCAGCAGCTCTCGACAGGGGAGTCGGGAGACCCAGTACTTC.

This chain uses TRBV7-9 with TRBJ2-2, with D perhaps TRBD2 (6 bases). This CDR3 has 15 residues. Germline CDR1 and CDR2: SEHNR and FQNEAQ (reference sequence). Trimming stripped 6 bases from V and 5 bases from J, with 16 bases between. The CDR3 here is CASSYSGTSTGELFF. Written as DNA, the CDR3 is TGTGCCAGCAGTTATTCCGGGACTTCAACCGGGGAGCTGTTTTTT.

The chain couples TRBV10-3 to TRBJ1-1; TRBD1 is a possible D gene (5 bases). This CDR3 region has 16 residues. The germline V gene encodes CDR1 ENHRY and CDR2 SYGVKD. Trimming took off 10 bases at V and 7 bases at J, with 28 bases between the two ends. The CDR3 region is CATSPSQGGVLDEAFF. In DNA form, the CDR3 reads TGTGCCACCAGCCCGAGTCAGGGCGGCGTACTTGATGAAGCTTTCTTT.

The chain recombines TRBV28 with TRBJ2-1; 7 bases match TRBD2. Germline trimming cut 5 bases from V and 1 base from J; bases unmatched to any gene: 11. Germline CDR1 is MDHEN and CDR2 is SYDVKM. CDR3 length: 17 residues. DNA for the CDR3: TGTGCCAGCAGTCCGCCCAGCGGGGTCCCTTCCTACAATGAGCAGTTCTTC. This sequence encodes CASSPPSGVPSYNEQFF.

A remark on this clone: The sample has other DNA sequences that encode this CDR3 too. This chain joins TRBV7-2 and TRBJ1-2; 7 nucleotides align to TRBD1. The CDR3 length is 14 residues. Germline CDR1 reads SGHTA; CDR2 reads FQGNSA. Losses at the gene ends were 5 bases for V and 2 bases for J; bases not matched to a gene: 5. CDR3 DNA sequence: TGTGCCAGCAGCCCCGGGACAGCCAACTATGGCTACACCTTC. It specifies CASSPGTANYGYTF.

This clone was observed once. The CDR3 is CASSENRGNTEAFF. CDR3 sequence (DNA): TGCGCCAGCAGTGAGAACAGGGGAAACACTGAAGCTTTCTTT. The rearrangement links TRBV10-1 to TRBJ1-1; TRBD1 matches at 7 bases. V gave up 2 bases and J gave up 2 bases; unmatched junction bases: 2. Germline CDR1 WNHNN, CDR2 SYGVQD (reference sequence). The CDR3 totals 14 residues.

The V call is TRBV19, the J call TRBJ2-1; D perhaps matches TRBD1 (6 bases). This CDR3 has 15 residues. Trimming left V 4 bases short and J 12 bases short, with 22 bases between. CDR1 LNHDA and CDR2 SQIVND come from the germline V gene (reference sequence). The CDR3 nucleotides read TGTGCCAGTAGTAACCTTCAGGGGTCGGGAAGCTGGCAGTTCTTC. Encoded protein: CASSNLQGSGSWQFF.

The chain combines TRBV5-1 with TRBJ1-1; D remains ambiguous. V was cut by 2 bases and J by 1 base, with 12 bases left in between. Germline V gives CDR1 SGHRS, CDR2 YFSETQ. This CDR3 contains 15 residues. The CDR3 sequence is CASSFNRRANTEAFF. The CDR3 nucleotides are TGCGCCAGCAGCTTTAATAGGCGGGCGAACACTGAAGCTTTCTTT.

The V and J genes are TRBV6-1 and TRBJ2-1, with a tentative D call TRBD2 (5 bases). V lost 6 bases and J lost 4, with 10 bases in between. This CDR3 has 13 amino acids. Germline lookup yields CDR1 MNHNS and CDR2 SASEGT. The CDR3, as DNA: TGTGCCAGCAGCGTTAGCGTGTACAATGAGCAGTTCTTC. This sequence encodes CASSVSVYNEQFF.

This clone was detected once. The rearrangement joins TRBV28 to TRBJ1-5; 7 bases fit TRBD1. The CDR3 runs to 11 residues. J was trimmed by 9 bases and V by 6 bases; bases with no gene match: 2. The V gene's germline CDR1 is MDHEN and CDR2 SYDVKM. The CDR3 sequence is CASRTGSPQHF. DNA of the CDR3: TGTGCCAGCAGGACAGGGTCGCCCCAGCATTTT. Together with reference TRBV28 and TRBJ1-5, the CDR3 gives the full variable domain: DVKVTQSSRYLVKRTGEKVFLECVQDMDHENMFWYRQDPGLGLRLIYFSYDVKMKEKGDIPEGYSVSREKKERFSLILESASTNQTSMYLCASRTGSPQHFGDGTRLSIL.

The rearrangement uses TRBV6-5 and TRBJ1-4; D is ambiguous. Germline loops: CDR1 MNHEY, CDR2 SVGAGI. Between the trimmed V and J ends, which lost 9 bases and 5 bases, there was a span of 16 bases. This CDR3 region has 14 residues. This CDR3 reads CASQLIGPNEKLFF. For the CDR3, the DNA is TGTGCCAGTCAGTTAATAGGACCGAATGAAAAACTGTTTTTT.

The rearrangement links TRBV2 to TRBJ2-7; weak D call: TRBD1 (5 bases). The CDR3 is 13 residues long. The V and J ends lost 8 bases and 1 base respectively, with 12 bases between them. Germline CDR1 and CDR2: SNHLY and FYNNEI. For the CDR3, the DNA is TGTGCCAGCCAGGGTACATTGTCCTACGAGCAGTACTTC. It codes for CASQGTLSYEQYF.

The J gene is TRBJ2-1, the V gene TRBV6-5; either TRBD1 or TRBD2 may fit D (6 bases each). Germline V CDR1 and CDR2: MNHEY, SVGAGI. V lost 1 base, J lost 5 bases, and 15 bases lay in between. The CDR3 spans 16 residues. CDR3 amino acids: CASSYLGGTLDNEQFF. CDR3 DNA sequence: TGTGCCAGCAGTTACTTGGGGGGCACACTAGACAATGAGCAGTTCTTC.

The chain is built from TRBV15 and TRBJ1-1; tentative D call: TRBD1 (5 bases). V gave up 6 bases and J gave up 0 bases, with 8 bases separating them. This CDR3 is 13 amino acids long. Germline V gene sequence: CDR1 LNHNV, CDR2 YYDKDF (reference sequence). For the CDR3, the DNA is TGTGCCACCAGAGCAGGGTTGAACACTGAAGCTTTCTTT. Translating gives CATRAGLNTEAFF.

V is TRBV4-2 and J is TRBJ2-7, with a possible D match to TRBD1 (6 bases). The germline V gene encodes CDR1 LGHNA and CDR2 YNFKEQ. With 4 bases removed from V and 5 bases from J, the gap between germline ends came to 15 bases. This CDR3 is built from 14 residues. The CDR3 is CASSPPLGGHEQYV. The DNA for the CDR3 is TGTGCCAGCAGCCCCCCCTTAGGGGGACACGAGCAGTACGTC.

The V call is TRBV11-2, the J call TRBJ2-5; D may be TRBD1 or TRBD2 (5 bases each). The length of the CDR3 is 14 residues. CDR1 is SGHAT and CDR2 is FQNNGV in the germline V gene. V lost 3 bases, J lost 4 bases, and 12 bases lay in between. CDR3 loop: CASSLNVRGETQYF. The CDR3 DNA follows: TGTGCCAGCAGCTTGAACGTGAGGGGAGAGACCCAGTACTTC.

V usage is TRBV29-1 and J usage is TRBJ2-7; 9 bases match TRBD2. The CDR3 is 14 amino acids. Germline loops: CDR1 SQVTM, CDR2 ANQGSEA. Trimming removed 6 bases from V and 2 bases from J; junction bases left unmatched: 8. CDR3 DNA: TGCAGCGTGGCTGGGGCTAGCGGGACCTACGAGCAGTACTTC. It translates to CSVAGASGTYEQYF.